This T cell receptor (beta chain) was found in a study of T-cell reconstitution after alpha-beta-depleted transplantation in children. The TCRbeta library incorporated unique molecular identifiers. TCRdb redid the calling of the PCR reads with MiXCR, one entry per CDR3 protein. Of nearly 550,000 distinct CDR3 sequences detected, around 20% appear once; the ten largest clones hold approximately 3%. V lost 2 bases, J lost 5 bases, and 9 bases lay in between. Germline V lookup: CDR1 MGHRA, CDR2 YSYEKL. The CDR3 has 13 residues. The material was PBMCs from the stem cell graft donor, obtained from the stem cell graft. The chain links TRBV4-1 to TRBJ2-5; tentatively, D is TRBD1 (6 bases). The clonotype originates from a human donor who donated a stem cell graft to a child with acute lymphoblastic leukemia. The CDR3 region is CASSQQGSETQYF. The DNA for the CDR3 is TGCGCCAGCAGCCAACAGGGGTCGGAGACCCAGTACTTC.